This TCR beta chain is from a study of blood T cell repertoires in COVID-19. Measured with immunoSEQ multiplex PCR; TCRdb has only the in-frame clones, and not every one. Here the sample spans more than 200,000 clones, almost 90% being singletons. After removal of 5 bases from V and 7 bases from J, the junction contained 5 bases not matched to a gene. The germline CDR1 and CDR2 sequences are MNHEY and SVGAGI. This CDR3 is 14 amino acids long. The J gene is TRBJ1-5, the V gene TRBV6-5, with 10 bases fitting TRBD1. This receptor was identified in an elderly man with acute or convalescent COVID-19. Input material: peripheral blood. The CDR3: CASSPGQGRQPQHF. The DNA for the CDR3 is TGTGCCAGCAGTCCGGGACAGGGGCGACAGCCCCAGCATTTT.